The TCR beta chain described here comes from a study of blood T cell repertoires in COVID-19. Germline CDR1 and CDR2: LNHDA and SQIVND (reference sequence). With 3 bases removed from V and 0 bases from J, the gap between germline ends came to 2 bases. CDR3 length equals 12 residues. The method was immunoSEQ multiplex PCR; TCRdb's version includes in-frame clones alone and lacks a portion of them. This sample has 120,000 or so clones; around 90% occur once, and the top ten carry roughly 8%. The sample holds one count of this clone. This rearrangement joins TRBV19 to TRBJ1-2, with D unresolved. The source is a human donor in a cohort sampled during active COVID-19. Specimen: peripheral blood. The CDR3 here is CASSISNYGYTF. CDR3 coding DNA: TGTGCCAGTAGTATCTCTAACTATGGCTACACCTTC.